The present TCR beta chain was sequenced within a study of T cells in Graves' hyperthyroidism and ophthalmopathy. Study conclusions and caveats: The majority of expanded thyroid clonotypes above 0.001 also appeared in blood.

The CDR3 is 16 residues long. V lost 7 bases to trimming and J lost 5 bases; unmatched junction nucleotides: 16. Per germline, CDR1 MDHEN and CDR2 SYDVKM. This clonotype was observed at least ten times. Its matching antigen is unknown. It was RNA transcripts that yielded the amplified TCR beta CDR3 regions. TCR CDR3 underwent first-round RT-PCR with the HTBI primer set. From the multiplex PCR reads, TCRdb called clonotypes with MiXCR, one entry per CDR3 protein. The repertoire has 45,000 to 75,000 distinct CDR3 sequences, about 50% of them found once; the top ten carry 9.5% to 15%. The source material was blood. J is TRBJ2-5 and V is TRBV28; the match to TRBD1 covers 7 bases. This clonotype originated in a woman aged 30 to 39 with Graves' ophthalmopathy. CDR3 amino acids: CASKTGWTPPRETQYF. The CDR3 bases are TGTGCCAGCAAGACAGGGTGGACACCACCGCGGGAGACCCAGTACTTC.